This TCR beta chain was observed in a study of T cell changes during pregnancy in multiple sclerosis. Germline loops: CDR1 SGHRS, CDR2 YFSETQ. Losses at the gene ends were 3 bases for V and 4 bases for J; bases not matched to a gene: 6. CDR3 length: 15 residues. TCRdb's table, derived via immunoSEQ multiplex PCR, lists solely in-frame clones and lacks some. This table holds fewer than 45,000 clones, roughly 93% found once. This rearrangement joins TRBV5-1 to TRBJ2-5, with 10 bases matching TRBD2. The input for sequencing was peripheral blood, taken in the second trimester of pregnancy. This receptor was obtained from a female donor in good health, enrolled as a control in a pregnancy study. The CDR3: CASSSLAGEIETQYF. CDR3 bases: TGCGCCAGCAGCTCTCTAGCGGGGGAGATAGAGACCCAGTACTTC.